The 22 T cell receptor beta chains in this list originate from one sample, sequenced in a study of early T cells in non-severe SARS-CoV-2 infection. TCRdb analysed the 5' RACE reads with MiXCR anew, one entry per CDR3 protein. The sample has 70,000 to 80,000 distinct CDR3 sequences, about an eighth seen once. Sequenced material: whole blood, taken at baseline. These receptor sequences come from an adult who was a healthcare worker with PCR-confirmed SARS-CoV-2 infection or an uninfected control (not recorded which).

There are a few counts of this clonotype. One end of the junction does not line up with germline, which may come from a read error. In DNA, the CDR3 is TGTGCCAGCAGTCGAACAGTGACCAGCCAAGGGGACTTC. Its translation: CASSRTVTSQGDF. The V call is TRBV12-3 or TRBV12-4, the J call TRBJ2-7; D might be TRBD1 (5 bases). CDR3 length: 13 residues.

This clonotype was seen a handful of times. The chain couples TRBV7-2 to TRBJ2-3; 7 bases fit TRBD2. Germline loops: CDR1 SGHTA, CDR2 FQGNSA. V gave up 5 bases and J gave up 1 base; unmatched junction bases: 9. This CDR3 is 16 amino acids long. In DNA, the CDR3 is TGTGCCAGCAGCCCTCGCGTGGGGGGGGGCACAGATACGCAGTATTTT. This gives the protein CASSPRVGGGTDTQYF.

V usage is TRBV11-2 and J usage is TRBJ2-2; 9 positions match TRBD2. The CDR3 sequence is 16 residues long. Trimming cost V 6 bases and J 2 bases; bases outside gene matches: 7. The V gene's germline CDR1 is SGHAT and CDR2 FQNNGV. In DNA, the CDR3 is TGTGCCAGCAGGGAGACTAGCGGCCCTAACACCGGGGAGCTGTTTTTT. This codes for CASRETSGPNTGELFF.

This clonotype was counted at least ten times. The gene calls are TRBV4-1 and TRBJ2-7, with 9 positions matching TRBD1. Trimming took 0 bases from V and 4 from J; bases not matched to a gene: 7. Germline CDR1 and CDR2: MGHRA and YSYEKL. This CDR3 is 16 amino acids long. The CDR3 sequence: CASSQDSWDRVYEQYF. CDR3 bases: TGCGCCAGCAGCCAAGATTCGTGGGACAGGGTATACGAGCAGTACTTC.

V usage is TRBV9 and J usage is TRBJ1-3, with no clear D. Germline assignment: CDR1 SGDLS and CDR2 YYNGEE. Trimming stripped 1 base from V and 4 bases from J, with 6 bases between. CDR3 length equals 13 residues. The CDR3 is CASSVNTGNTIYF. The CDR3 DNA is TGTGCCAGCAGCGTAAATACCGGAAACACCATATATTTT. Full variable domain (missing parts from reference TRBV9 and TRBJ1-3): DSGVTQTPKHLITATGQRVTLRCSPRSGDLSVYWYQQSLDQGLQFLIQYYNGEERAKGNILERFSAQQFPDLHSELNLSSLELGDSALYFCASSVNTGNTIYFGEGSWLTVV.

This clonotype was seen ten or more times. Relative to the germline gene, one junction end is altered; a read error may explain this. The chain combines TRBV18 with TRBJ1-5, with D maybe TRBD1 (6 bases). Germline V CDR1 and CDR2: KGHSH, LQKENI. The CDR3 is 14 amino acids. As DNA, the CDR3 is TGTGCCAGCTCTCCACAGGGCCGCAATCAGCCCCAGCATTTT. The encoded protein is CASSPQGRNQPQHF.

This clonotype appeared a single time. The chain has TRBV7-9 and TRBJ2-7; 9 nucleotides agree with TRBD1. Germline values: CDR1 SEHNR, CDR2 FQNEAQ (reference sequence). The CDR3 loop spans 15 amino acids. Trimming cost V 5 bases and J 5 bases; bases outside gene matches: 10. CDR3 region: CASSLARDRVDEQYF. CDR3 nucleotide sequence: TGTGCCAGCAGCCTCGCCCGGGACAGGGTGGACGAGCAGTACTTC. Variable domain in full (rest from reference TRBV7-9 and TRBJ2-7): DTGVSQNPRHKITKRGQNVTFRCDPISEHNRLYWYRQTLGQGPEFLTYFQNEAQLEKSRLLSDRFSAERPKGSFSTLEIQRTEQGDSAMYLCASSLARDRVDEQYFGPGTRLTVT.

The genes are TRBV4-3 and TRBJ2-1; tentative D call: TRBD2 (5 bases). Between the trimmed V and J ends, which lost 1 base and 8 bases, there was a span of 18 bases. CDR1 is LGHNA, CDR2 YSLEER, per germline. The CDR3 runs 16 residues. Here the CDR3 reads CASSQVSTSPGDEQFF. In DNA, the CDR3 is TGCGCCAGCAGCCAAGTTTCGACATCCCCCGGGGATGAGCAGTTCTTC.

The genes are TRBV6-2 or TRBV6-3 and TRBJ2-1, with TRBD2 identical over 9 bases. CDR3 length: 16 amino acids. The junction had 6 bases not matched to a gene; V was cut back by 6 bases and J by 0 bases. CDR1 is MNHEY and CDR2 is SVGEGT in the germline V gene. The CDR3 nucleotides are TGTGCCAGCAGACCTCTAGCGGGGAGCTCCTACAATGAGCAGTTCTTC. Its protein product is CASRPLAGSSYNEQFF.

At least ten counts were recorded for this clonotype. The genes are TRBV19 and TRBJ2-3; no definite D call. Germline V gives CDR1 LNHDA, CDR2 SQIVND (reference sequence). Trimming left V 3 bases short and J 5 bases short, with 9 bases between. The CDR3 contains 13 residues. CDR3 loop: CASSIQLGDTQYF. The CDR3 DNA reads as TGTGCCAGTAGTATTCAACTGGGAGATACGCAGTATTTT. The variable domain in full, with the rest retrieved from reference TRBV19 and TRBJ2-3, is DGGITQSPKYLFRKEGQNVTLSCEQNLNHDAMYWYRQDPGQGLRLIYYSQIVNDFQKGDIAEGYSVSREKKESFPLTVTSAQKNPTAFYLCASSIQLGDTQYFGPGTRLTVL.

This clonotype has at least ten counts. CDR3 sequence (DNA): TGTGCCAGCAGCTCCCGGGGGAGGGGATGGTATGGCTACACCTTC. Amino acids: CASSSRGRGWYGYTF. The chain links TRBV9 to TRBJ1-2; tentatively, D is TRBD1 (5 bases). V gave up 4 bases and J gave up 5 bases, with 18 bases separating them. This CDR3 region has 15 residues. CDR1 and CDR2 from the germline V gene are SGDLS and YYNGEE.

The V call is TRBV5-6, the J call TRBJ1-4, with D hard to call. The CDR3 consists of 14 residues. Germline lookup yields CDR1 SGHDT and CDR2 YYEEEE. V lost 1 base and J 4 bases, leaving 8 bases between the germline ends. The CDR3 spells CASSLSRVNEKLFF. The CDR3 bases are TGTGCCAGCAGCTTGTCGCGGGTTAATGAAAAACTGTTTTTT.

The table lists this clonotype with a few counts. This sequence joins TRBV19 and TRBJ2-7, with 10 bases aligning to TRBD1. The CDR3 runs 13 residues. The germline V gene has CDR1 LNHDA and CDR2 SQIVND (reference sequence). With V trimmed by 5 bases and J by 5 bases, 3 bases remained unmatched. For the CDR3, the DNA is TGTGCCAGTAGTGACAGGGGGCAGGACGAGCAGTACTTC. It is translated as CASSDRGQDEQYF.

In its sample, this clonotype was seen a few times. The gene calls are TRBV29-1 and TRBJ2-3; D not certain. Germline assignment: CDR1 SQVTM and CDR2 ANQGSEA. This CDR3 has 12 amino acids. V lost 3 bases to trimming and J lost 1 base, with 5 bases between them. The CDR3 DNA sequence: TGCAGCGTTGACCACGGCACAGATACGCAGTATTTT. Translation: CSVDHGTDTQYF.

This clonotype was counted ten times or more. The chain couples TRBV11-2 to TRBJ2-4; 12 bases align to TRBD1. Per germline, CDR1 SGHAT and CDR2 FQNNGV. V gave up 5 bases and J gave up 6 bases; unmatched junction bases: 5. The CDR3 extends over 15 amino acids. The CDR3 region is CASSKGTGGRNIQYF. As DNA, the CDR3 is TGTGCCAGCAGCAAAGGGACAGGGGGCCGAAACATTCAGTACTTC.

This clonotype occurred many times. The chain recombines TRBV2 with TRBJ2-1, with 7 bases matching TRBD2. CDR3 length: 12 amino acids. V shed 6 bases, J shed 12 bases, and the junction held 8 bases outside the gene matches. Per the germline V gene, CDR1 is SNHLY and CDR2 is FYNNEI. The CDR3 coding sequence is TGTGCCAGCAGGGCAAGCGGGGCTGGGCAGTTCTTC. Translated: CASRASGAGQFF.

A remark on this clonotype: One base away lies a much larger clone, so this may be a sequencing read error. The final CDR3 position lacks the conserved phenylalanine or tryptophan, pointing to a likely read error. The chain is built from TRBV28 and TRBJ1-3; TRBD1 might be the D (5 bases). The CDR3 is 18 residues long. From germline, CDR1 is MDHEN and CDR2 SYDVKM. Written as DNA, the CDR3 is TGTGCCAGCAGTGCTCCCCGGGGCAGGCACTTCTCTGAAAACACCATATATCTT. It yields the protein CASSAPRGRHFSENTIYL.

This clonotype has ten or more counts. The chain employs TRBV2 and TRBJ1-2, with D possibly matching TRBD1 (5 bases). The CDR3 consists of 15 residues. The V end lost 1 base, the J end lost 4 bases, and 13 bases lay between the germline ends. The germline V gene has CDR1 SNHLY and CDR2 FYNNEI. DNA for the CDR3: TGTGCCAGCAGTGAAGTTGGGACGGGCCTCTATGGCTACACCTTC. Translated, it gives CASSEVGTGLYGYTF.

This chain joins TRBV28 and TRBJ2-3, with TRBD1 as a possible D gene (6 bases). The CDR3 has 13 residues. The germline gives CDR1 MDHEN, CDR2 SYDVKM. Trimming left V 2 bases short and J 10 bases short, with 13 bases between. The CDR3 nucleotides read TGTGCCAGCAGTTTAGATCGGCCAGGGGCGCAGTATTTT. As protein: CASSLDRPGAQYF.

This clonotype turned up a few times. This chain links TRBV28 with TRBJ1-1; D ambiguous. Deletions cut 7 bases from V and 7 bases from J, with 10 bases between. The CDR3 consists of 11 residues. Germline V gene lookup returns CDR1 MDHEN and CDR2 SYDVKM. CDR3 loop: CASTDSGEAFF. CDR3 DNA: TGTGCCAGCACCGACTCCGGTGAAGCTTTCTTT.

This clonotype turned up a few times. The CDR3 nucleotides are TGTGCCAGCAGTTACACCGGGGAGCTGTTTTTT. The encoded protein is CASSYTGELFF. This chain links TRBV28 with TRBJ2-2; D gene unclear. Trimming cost V 4 bases and J 3 bases, with 0 bases left between them. Germline CDR1 is MDHEN and CDR2 is SYDVKM. This CDR3 is 11 amino acids long.

The rearrangement joins TRBV6-5 to TRBJ1-1; D is unclear. Germline CDR1 MNHEY, CDR2 SVGAGI. This CDR3 has 13 amino acids. V was shortened by 2 bases and J by 2 bases, with 6 bases between the two germline ends. CDR3 bases: TGTGCCAGCAGTTACGGGCAAAACACTGAAGCTTTCTTT. This translates into CASSYGQNTEAFF.